This T cell receptor (beta chain) was identified in a study of spatial heterogeneity in lung cancer. Study-wide findings and caveats: Tumoral mutation counts were tracked by counts of expanded intratumoral alpha and beta TCRs.

The CDR3 spans 13 residues. Germline-derived CDR1 and CDR2 are MNHEY and SVGAGI. V was cut by 7 bases and J by 4 bases, with 11 bases left in between. Indicated time point: sample taken at primary tumor resection. TCRdb analysed the 5' RACE reads with MiXCR anew, one entry per CDR3 protein. This repertoire shows 18,000 or so distinct CDR3 sequences, 5.5% to 8% found once; its top ten account for around 3.7%. This clonotype was picked up many times. Its specificity is unknown. The material was lung tumor tissue, obtained at surgery. The rearrangement links TRBV6-5 to TRBJ2-1; D possibly corresponds to TRBD2 (5 bases). The clonotype comes from a female donor with early-stage non-small cell lung cancer. The CDR3 nucleotides are TGTGCCAGCATCTCTAGCTCATACAATGAGCAGTTCTTC. Translated: CASISSSYNEQFF.